This T cell receptor beta chain was captured by sequencing in a study of T-cell reconstitution after alpha-beta-depleted transplantation in children. This clonotype was picked up a small number of times. The CDR3 extends over 15 amino acids. Deletions cut 5 bases from V and 7 bases from J, with 20 bases between. Unique molecular identifiers were built into the TCRbeta library. A single record per CDR3 protein comes from TCRdb applying MiXCR to the PCR reads. The sample shows around 600,000 distinct CDR3 sequences, roughly 10% of them seen only once. The sequences come from PBMCs from the stem cell graft donor, collected from the stem cell graft. The chain uses TRBV12-3 or TRBV12-4 and TRBJ1-2; possible D gene TRBD1, 6 bases. The clonotype originates from a human donor who donated a stem cell graft to a child with acute myeloid leukemia. CDR3 bases: TGTGCCAGCAGTCGAACTACAGGGACTGGGCCTGGCTACACCTTC. This sequence encodes CASSRTTGTGPGYTF.